This T cell receptor beta chain is from a study of blood T cell repertoires in COVID-19. Study-level background: Samples representing acute and convalescent COVID-19 were sourced from the United States, Italy and Spain.

In the study's own analysis: Using reference gene primer amplification, nucleated cell counts were estimated. Here immunoSEQ multiplex PCR was the method, and the copy in TCRdb shows in-frame clones only, minus some. V and J calls plus clone size are reproduced from that table; the DNA served to infer D and trimming. The sample holds 90,000 to 130,000 clones, 82% seen once. V lost 2 bases to trimming and J lost 7 bases; unmatched junction nucleotides: 7. CDR1 and CDR2 from the germline V gene are ENHRY and SYGVKD. The CDR3 has 14 residues. The sequenced material came from peripheral blood. This rearrangement joins TRBV10-3 to TRBJ2-7; 8 bases line up with TRBD1. This sequence originates from a man in his 70s with acute or convalescent COVID-19. This chain's CDR3 is CAISELGQGVEQYF. For the CDR3, the DNA is TGTGCCATCAGTGAGCTCGGACAGGGTGTTGAGCAGTACTTC.